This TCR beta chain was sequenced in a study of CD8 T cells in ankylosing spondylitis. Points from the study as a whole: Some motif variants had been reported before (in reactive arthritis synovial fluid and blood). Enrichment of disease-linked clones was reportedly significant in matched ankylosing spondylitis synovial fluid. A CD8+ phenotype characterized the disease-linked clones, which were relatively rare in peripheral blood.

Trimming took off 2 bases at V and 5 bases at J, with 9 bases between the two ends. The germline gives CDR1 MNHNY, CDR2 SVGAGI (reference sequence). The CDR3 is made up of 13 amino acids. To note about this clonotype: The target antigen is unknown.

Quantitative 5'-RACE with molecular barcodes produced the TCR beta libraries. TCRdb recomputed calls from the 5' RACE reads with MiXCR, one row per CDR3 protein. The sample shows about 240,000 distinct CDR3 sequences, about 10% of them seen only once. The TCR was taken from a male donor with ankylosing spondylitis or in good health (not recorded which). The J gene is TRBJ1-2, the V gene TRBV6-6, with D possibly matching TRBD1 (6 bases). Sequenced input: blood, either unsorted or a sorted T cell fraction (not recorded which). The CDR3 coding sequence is TGTGCCAGCAGTTACCCAGGACAGTATGGCTACACCTTC. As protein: CASSYPGQYGYTF.